These 10 T cell receptor beta chains share one sample of origin, sequenced in a study of blood T cells in healthy people across ages. A J-beta primer mix and a sample-barcoded 5' primer were used in a second PCR of roughly 6 to 12 cycles. TCRdb itself ran the 5' RACE reads through MiXCR, one entry per CDR3 protein. Among 1.5 million to 2 million distinct CDR3 sequences listed, roughly 27% were seen once. Sequenced material: blood. Receptors were obtained from a woman aged 25 to 39 in good health.

This clonotype was recorded a few times. The chain links TRBV20-1 to TRBJ2-7, with 7 nucleotides matching TRBD2. The V gene end was trimmed by 6 bases and the J gene end by 5 bases; junction bases not matched to a gene: 16. The germline V gene encodes CDR1 DFQATT and CDR2 SNEGSKA (reference sequence). CDR3 length equals 15 residues. The CDR3 DNA sequence: TGCAGTGCCTCAAACGTCGGGCGGGGGAAGAACGAGCAGTACTTC. Its protein product is CSASNVGRGKNEQYF.

The V call is TRBV27, the J call TRBJ2-5; D unclear. The J call is uncertain, as TRBJ2-7 better fits the DNA end. The CDR3 spans 14 residues. Germline V gene lookup returns CDR1 MNHEY and CDR2 SMNVEV (reference sequence). The chain's CDR3 is CASSLRGSSAEQYF. Here the CDR3 DNA reads TGTGCCAGCAGTTTACGTGGATCTAGTGCCGAGCAGTACTTC.

This chain uses TRBV12-3 or TRBV12-4 with TRBJ1-1; no clear D gene. Trimming removed 6 bases from V and 3 bases from J, with 11 bases in between. The CDR3 has 13 amino acids. Here the CDR3 DNA reads TGTGCCAGCAGGCATACAGATGACACTGAAGCTTTCTTT. Protein product: CASRHTDDTEAFF.

The table lists this clonotype with many counts. This rearrangement joins TRBV7-2 to TRBJ2-5, with D possibly TRBD2 on 6 matching bases. Looked up from germline, CDR1 is SGHTA and CDR2 is FQGNSA. This CDR3 comprises 15 residues. The V gene lost 4 bases and the J gene lost 0 bases, with 12 bases spanning the gap. DNA for the CDR3: TGTGCCAGCAGCTCCACCCGGGGGAACCAAGAGACCCAGTACTTC. Protein sequence: CASSSTRGNQETQYF.

In this sample, this clonotype turned up once. V and J are TRBV2 and TRBJ2-1; 7 bases are a match to TRBD2. J lost 7 bases, V lost 6 bases, and 15 bases had no gene match. The CDR3 totals 16 residues. Germline CDR1 reads SNHLY; CDR2 reads FYNNEI. The CDR3 bases are TGTGCCAGCAGCGGCACCGGGACTACCCTAAAGAATGAGCAGTTCTTC. Translating gives CASSGTGTTLKNEQFF.

The rearrangement joins TRBV20-1 to TRBJ1-1; the match to TRBD1 covers 7 bases. The germline V gene encodes CDR1 DFQATT and CDR2 SNEGSKA (reference sequence). V was clipped by 6 bases and J by 0 bases; unmatched bases: 13. The CDR3 covers 16 residues. In nucleotides, the CDR3 is TGCAGTGCAAGAACAGGGGACGCGGATCTGAACACTGAAGCTTTCTTT. It codes for CSARTGDADLNTEAFF.

V gene TRBV6-5 combines with J gene TRBJ2-4; weak D call: TRBD1 (6 bases). V was clipped by 2 bases and J by 13 bases, with 24 bases between them. Germline V lookup: CDR1 MNHEY, CDR2 SVGAGI. The CDR3 has 16 amino acids. The CDR3 DNA reads TGTGCCAGCAGTTACACGCCCCGACAGGTTGGGAATGAGCAGTACTTC. Its translation is CASSYTPRQVGNEQYF.

V usage is TRBV27 and J usage is TRBJ2-3; 8 bases line up with TRBD1. Germline V lookup: CDR1 MNHEY, CDR2 SMNVEV (reference sequence). This CDR3 spans 15 amino acids. The V and J ends lost 3 bases and 4 bases, in that order; junction bases with no gene match: 6. CDR3 residues: CASSFGQGRADTQYF. For the CDR3, the DNA is TGTGCCAGCAGTTTCGGACAGGGCCGAGCAGATACGCAGTATTTT.

This clonotype occurred a few times. The chain is built from TRBV2 and TRBJ1-2; D is uncertain. Trimming stripped 4 bases from V and 6 bases from J, with 15 bases between. This CDR3 has 14 amino acids. The germline CDR1 and CDR2 sequences are SNHLY and FYNNEI. The CDR3 spells CASSASTRVNGYTF. Here the CDR3 DNA reads TGTGCCAGCAGTGCCTCGACAAGAGTGAATGGCTACACCTTC.

A remark on this clonotype: It may be a read error: a sequence one base away is much more abundant. The V call is TRBV5-6, the J call TRBJ2-4, with 9 bases identical to TRBD1. The tail of the sequence fits TRBJ2-7 better, so the J call may be wrong. The CDR3 spans 15 residues. The V gene's germline CDR1 is SGHDT and CDR2 YYEEEE. The CDR3 DNA reads as TGTGCCAGCCGCTTGGGGGGACAGGGTCTCGACGAGCAGTACTTC. It yields the protein CASRLGGQGLDEQYF.